This T cell receptor (beta chain) was found in a study of T-cell memory formation after mild COVID-19. Constant-segment primers and 5'RACE yielded cDNA libraries for TCR alpha and TCR beta, each carrying sample barcodes and UMIs. MiXCR, applied by TCRdb to the 5' RACE reads, yields one record per CDR3 protein. The sample contains fewer than 450,000 distinct CDR3 sequences, roughly 20% of which appear only once. Study outcomes and limitations: Certain responding clones were present in pre-infection memory, suggesting participation of cross-reactive memory.

A remark on this clonotype: Antigen unknown.

Germline lookup yields CDR1 LGHNT and CDR2 FRNRAP. Trimming pared 6 bases from V and 4 bases from J, leaving 14 bases between. This CDR3 contains 14 residues. The receptor was derived from an adult woman who had mild COVID-19 (a few samples of this study predate the infection). Cell type and time point are not known. The sequenced sample was PBMCs or a T cell subset sorted from them (not recorded which). This chain uses TRBV12-5 with TRBJ2-3; TRBD2 is a possible D gene (5 bases). The DNA for the CDR3 is TGTGCTAGTGGCCCGGTCGGAGCGGCAGATACGCAGTATTTT. Protein: CASGPVGAADTQYF.